This T cell receptor (beta chain) was retrieved from a study of identical twins. For this clonotype: What it recognizes is unknown.

Study results and limitations: Abundant cord blood beta clonotypes carried fewer insertions; memory repertoires showed none. Twins' surplus sharing was weaker for beta out-of-frame sequences.

Unique molecular identifiers were present on the cDNA, which also gained a universal primer site by template switching. TCRdb re-derived calls from the 5' RACE reads in MiXCR, one entry per CDR3 protein. This table holds hundreds of thousands of distinct CDR3 sequences, approximately 9% found once. These data are also associated with another study on yellow fever vaccine responses in identical twins.

The receptor was isolated from a woman aged 18-35 years in good health. What was sequenced was PBMCs.

CDR3 bases: TGTGCCAGCAGGACTACGCAGTATTTT. Its translation: CASRTTQYF. V gene TRBV7-9 combines with J gene TRBJ2-3, with D hard to call. Germline loops: CDR1 SEHNR, CDR2 FQNEAQ (reference sequence). Trimming stripped 6 bases from V and 8 bases from J, with 3 bases between. The CDR3 extends over 9 amino acids.